The source of this TCR beta chain is a study of cytomegalovirus exposure and HLA in healthy donors. Study conclusions and caveats: An analysis was carried out later, and it reportedly showed fewer N-insertions in an Asian-associated ancestry cluster than the 666-donor mean. The investigators catalogued 150 to 200 TCR beta chains as cytomegalovirus-associated. Specificity of a few CMV-associated chains for CMV antigens was verified in vitro. Association of a missense DCLRE1C variant with TCR beta V- and J-gene trimming was reported in a later analysis.

As to this clone: The antigen is undetermined. This sample also contains other DNA sequences that code for the same CDR3.

Primers for the PCR totalled 60 Vbeta and 13 Jbeta. The method was immunoSEQ multiplex PCR; TCRdb's version includes in-frame clones alone and lacks a portion of them. The sample yields 80,000 or so clones, of which the top ten take up around 1.1%. Germline loops: CDR1 GTSNPN, CDR2 SVGIG (reference sequence). The CDR3 sequence is 14 residues long. V was pared by 3 bases and J by 4 bases, with 15 bases between. The TCR sequence derives from a woman in her thirties in good health and CMV-seronegative. The sequenced sample was PBMCs. The chain carries TRBV30 and TRBJ1-2; D not certain. CDR3: CAWSSTHKPYGYTF. The CDR3 DNA reads as TGTGCCTGGAGCTCCACCCACAAACCCTATGGCTACACCTTC.